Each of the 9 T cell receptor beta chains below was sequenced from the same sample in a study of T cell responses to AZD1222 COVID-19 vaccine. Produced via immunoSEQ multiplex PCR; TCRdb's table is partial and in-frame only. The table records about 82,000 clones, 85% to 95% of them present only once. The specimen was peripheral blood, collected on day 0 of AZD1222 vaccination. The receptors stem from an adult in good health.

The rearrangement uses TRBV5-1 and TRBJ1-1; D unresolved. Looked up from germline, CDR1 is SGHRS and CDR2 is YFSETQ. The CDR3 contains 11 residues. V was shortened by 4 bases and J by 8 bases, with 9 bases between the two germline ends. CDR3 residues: CASSAANEAFF. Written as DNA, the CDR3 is TGCGCCAGCAGCGCGGCAAACGAAGCTTTCTTT.

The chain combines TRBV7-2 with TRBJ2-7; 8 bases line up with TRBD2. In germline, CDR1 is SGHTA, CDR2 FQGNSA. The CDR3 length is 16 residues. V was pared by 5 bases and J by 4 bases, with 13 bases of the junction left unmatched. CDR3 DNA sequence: TGTGCCAGCAGCGAAGAGGCGGGGGGCCGGCTTTACGAGCAGTACTTC. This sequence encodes CASSEEAGGRLYEQYF.

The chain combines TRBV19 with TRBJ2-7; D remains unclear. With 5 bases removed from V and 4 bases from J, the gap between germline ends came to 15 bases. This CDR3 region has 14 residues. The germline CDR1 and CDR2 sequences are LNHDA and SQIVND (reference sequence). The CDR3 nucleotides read TGTGCCAGTAGTTCCTGGGCCTCTAAATACGAGCAGTACTTC. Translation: CASSSWASKYEQYF.

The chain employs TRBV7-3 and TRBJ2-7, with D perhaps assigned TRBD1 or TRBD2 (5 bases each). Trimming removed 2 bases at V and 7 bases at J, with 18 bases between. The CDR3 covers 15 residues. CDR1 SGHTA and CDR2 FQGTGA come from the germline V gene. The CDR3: CASSLSGPRSGEQYF. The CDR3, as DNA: TGTGCCAGCAGCTTATCGGGGCCACGATCGGGGGAGCAGTACTTC.

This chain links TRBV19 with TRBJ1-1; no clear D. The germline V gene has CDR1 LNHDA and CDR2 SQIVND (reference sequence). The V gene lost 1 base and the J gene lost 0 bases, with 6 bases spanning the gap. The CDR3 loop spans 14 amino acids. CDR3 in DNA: TGTGCCAGTAGTATAGGGCAGATGAACACTGAAGCTTTCTTT. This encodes CASSIGQMNTEAFF.

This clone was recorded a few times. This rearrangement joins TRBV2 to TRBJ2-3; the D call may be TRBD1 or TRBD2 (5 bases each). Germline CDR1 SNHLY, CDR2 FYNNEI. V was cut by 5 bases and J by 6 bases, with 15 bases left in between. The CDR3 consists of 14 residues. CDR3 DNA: TGTGCCAGCAGTTCCGGGACCCCGGGGGATACGCAGTATTTT. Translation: CASSSGTPGDTQYF.

CDR3 protein: CASSLTGYTEAFF. In DNA form, the CDR3 reads TGTGCCAGCAGTTTGACAGGGTATACTGAAGCTTTCTTT. The chain links TRBV12-3 or TRBV12-4 to TRBJ1-1; TRBD1 matches 7 bases. V was pared by 3 bases and J by 5 bases, with 3 bases of the junction left unmatched. CDR3 length equals 13 residues.

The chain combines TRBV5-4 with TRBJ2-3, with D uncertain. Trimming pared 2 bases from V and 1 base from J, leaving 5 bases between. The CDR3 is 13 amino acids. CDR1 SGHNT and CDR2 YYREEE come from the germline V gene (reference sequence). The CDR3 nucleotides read TGTGCCAGCAGCTTCGGCGGCACAGATACGCAGTATTTT. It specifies CASSFGGTDTQYF. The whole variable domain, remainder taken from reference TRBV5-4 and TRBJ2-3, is ETGVTQSPTHLIKTRGQQVTLRCSSQSGHNTVSWYQQALGQGPQFIFQYYREEENGRGNFPPRFSGLQFPNYSSELNVNALELDDSALYLCASSFGGTDTQYFGPGTRLTVL.

For the CDR3, the DNA is TGCGCCAGCAGTGAAGGGGCGAACACTGAAGCTTTCTTT. Protein product: CASSEGANTEAFF. The chain combines TRBV10-2 with TRBJ1-1, with D maybe TRBD1 (5 bases). The V end lost 3 bases, the J end lost 1 base, and 6 bases lay between the germline ends. CDR3 length: 13 residues. Per the germline V gene, CDR1 is WSHSY and CDR2 is SAAADI.